The rows below give T cell receptor beta chains drawn from one sample of a study of blood T cells in healthy people across ages. A single record per CDR3 protein comes from TCRdb applying MiXCR to the 5' RACE reads. The profile covers about 970,000 distinct CDR3 sequences, with about 51% appearing a single time and roughly 23% taken by the ten largest. The sequencing input was blood. These receptors all stem from a woman aged 55-69 years in good health. Each CDR3 is given with its conserved first and last residue. The order of the fields is V gene, D gene, J gene, clone size, CDR3 DNA, CDR3 protein. D genes are given only for firm matches. Expanded clones are given a class, and other clones once, few, many or no size at all.

>TRBV4-2|-|TRBJ1-2|-
TGTGCCAGCAGCCAAGAGGGGTCTTCCCCTGGCTACACCTTC
CASSQEGSSPGYTF
>TRBV4-1|TRBD1|TRBJ2-3|-
TGCGCCAGCAGCCAACCCGGGACAGGGTGGAATACGCAGTATTTT
CASSQPGTGWNTQYF
>TRBV7-8|-|TRBJ2-1|-
TGTGCCAGCAGCCTACAGTGGAGCTCCTACAATGAGCAGTTCTTC
CASSLQWSSYNEQFF
>TRBV4-2|-|TRBJ1-2|few
TGTGCCAGCAGCAAAGGACTGAACTATGGCTACACCTTC
CASSKGLNYGYTF
>TRBV9|TRBD1|TRBJ2-7|-
TGTGCCAGCAGCGTGGGGACAGGGCTCTCCTACGAGCAGTACTTC
CASSVGTGLSYEQYF
>TRBV20-1|-|TRBJ1-4|once
TGCAGTGCAGCAACAAGTTCCATAAATGAAAAACTGTTTTTT
CSAATSSINEKLFF
>TRBV25-1|-|TRBJ1-2|-
TGTGCCAGCAGTAGAGGACGGGGAGGCTACACCTTC
CASSRGRGGYTF
>TRBV11-2|-|TRBJ2-7|-
TGTGCCAGCAGCACCTACAAAGGCTCGTCTTACGAGCAGTACTTC
CASSTYKGSSYEQYF
>TRBV12-3/TRBV12-4|TRBD1|TRBJ1-3|-
TGTGCCAGCCGGGACAGGGGGTTTGGAAACACCGTATATTTT
CASRDRGFGNTVYF
>TRBV13|-|TRBJ2-4|-
TGTGCCAGCAGCCAAGGGGGGCCAGACATTCAGTACTTC
CASSQGGPDIQYF
>TRBV6-2/TRBV6-3|TRBD2|TRBJ2-1|few
TGTGCCAGCAGTTACTCCCGATCCCGACTAGCGGTCTACAATGAGCAGTTCTTC
CASSYSRSRLAVYNEQFF
>TRBV7-2|TRBD1|TRBJ1-4|-
TGTGCCAGCAGCCCCGACAGGGGGCGAGGGGAAAAACTGTTTTTT
CASSPDRGRGEKLFF